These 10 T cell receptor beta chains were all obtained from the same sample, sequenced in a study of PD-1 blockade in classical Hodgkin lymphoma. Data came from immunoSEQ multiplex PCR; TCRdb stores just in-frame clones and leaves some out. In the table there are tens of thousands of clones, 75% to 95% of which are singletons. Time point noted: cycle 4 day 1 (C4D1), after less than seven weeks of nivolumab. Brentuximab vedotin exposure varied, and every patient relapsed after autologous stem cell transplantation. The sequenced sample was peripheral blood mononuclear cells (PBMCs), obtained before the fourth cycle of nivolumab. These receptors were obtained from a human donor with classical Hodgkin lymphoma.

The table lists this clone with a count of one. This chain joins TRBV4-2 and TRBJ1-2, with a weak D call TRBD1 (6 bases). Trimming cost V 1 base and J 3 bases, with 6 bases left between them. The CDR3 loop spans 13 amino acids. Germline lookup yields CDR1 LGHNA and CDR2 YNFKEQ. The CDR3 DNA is TGTGCCAGCAGCCAAGGGACAGACTATGGCTACACCTTC. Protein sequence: CASSQGTDYGYTF.

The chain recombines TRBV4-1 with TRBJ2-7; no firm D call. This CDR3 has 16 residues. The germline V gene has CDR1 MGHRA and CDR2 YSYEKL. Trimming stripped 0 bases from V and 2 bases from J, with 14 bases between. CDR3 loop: CASSQDPSDLAYEQYF. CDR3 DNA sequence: TGCGCCAGCAGCCAAGATCCCAGCGACTTGGCCTACGAGCAGTACTTC.

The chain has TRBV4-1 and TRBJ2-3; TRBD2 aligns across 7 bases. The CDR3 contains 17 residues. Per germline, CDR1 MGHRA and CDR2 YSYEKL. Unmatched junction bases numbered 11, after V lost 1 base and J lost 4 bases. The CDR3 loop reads CASSQALLARAPDTQYF. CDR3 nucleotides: TGCGCCAGCAGCCAAGCTTTACTAGCGCGGGCCCCAGATACGCAGTATTTT.

Here the CDR3 reads CATSRDANYGYTF. In nucleotides, the CDR3 is TGTGCCACCAGCAGAGATGCGAACTATGGCTACACCTTC. The chain combines TRBV15 with TRBJ1-2; D not certain. The ends were cut back, 0 bases at V and 2 bases at J, with 4 bases in the middle. CDR1 is LNHNV and CDR2 is YYDKDF in the germline V gene (reference sequence). The CDR3 is made up of 13 amino acids.

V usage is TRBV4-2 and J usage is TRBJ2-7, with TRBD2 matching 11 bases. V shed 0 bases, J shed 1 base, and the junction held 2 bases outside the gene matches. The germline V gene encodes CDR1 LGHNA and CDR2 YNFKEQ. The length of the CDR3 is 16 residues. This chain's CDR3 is CASSQETSGGSYEQYF. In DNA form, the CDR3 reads TGTGCCAGCAGCCAAGAAACTAGCGGGGGATCCTACGAGCAGTACTTC.

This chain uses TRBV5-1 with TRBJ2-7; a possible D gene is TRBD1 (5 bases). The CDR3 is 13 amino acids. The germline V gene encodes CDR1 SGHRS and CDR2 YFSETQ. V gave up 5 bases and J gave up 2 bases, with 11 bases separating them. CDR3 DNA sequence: TGCGCCAGCAGTAGGGGTCCTGCCTACGAGCAGTACTTC. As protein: CASSRGPAYEQYF. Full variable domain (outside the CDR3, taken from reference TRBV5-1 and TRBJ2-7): KAGVTQTPRYLIKTRGQQVTLSCSPISGHRSVSWYQQTPGQGLQFLFEYFSETQRNKGNFPGRFSGRQFSNSRSEMNVSTLELGDSALYLCASSRGPAYEQYFGPGTRLTVT.

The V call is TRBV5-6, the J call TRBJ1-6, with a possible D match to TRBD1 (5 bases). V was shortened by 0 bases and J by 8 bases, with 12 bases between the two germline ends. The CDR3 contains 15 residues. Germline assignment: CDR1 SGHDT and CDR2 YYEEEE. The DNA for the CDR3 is TGTGCCAGCAGCTTGGACGGAGGGGCCGATTCACCCCTCCACTTT. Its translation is CASSLDGGADSPLHF.

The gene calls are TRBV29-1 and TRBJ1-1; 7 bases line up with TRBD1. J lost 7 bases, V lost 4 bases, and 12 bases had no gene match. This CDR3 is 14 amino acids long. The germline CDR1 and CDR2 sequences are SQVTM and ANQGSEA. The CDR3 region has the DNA TGCAGCGTTGGGAGGACAGGTTCGTTGCTTGAAGCTTTCTTT. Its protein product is CSVGRTGSLLEAFF.

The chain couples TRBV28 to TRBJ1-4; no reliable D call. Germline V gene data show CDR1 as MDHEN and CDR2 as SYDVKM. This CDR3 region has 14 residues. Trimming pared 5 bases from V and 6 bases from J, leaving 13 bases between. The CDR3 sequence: CASSLRGRYEKLFF. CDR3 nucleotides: TGTGCCAGCAGTCTTCGAGGGAGGTATGAAAAACTGTTTTTT.

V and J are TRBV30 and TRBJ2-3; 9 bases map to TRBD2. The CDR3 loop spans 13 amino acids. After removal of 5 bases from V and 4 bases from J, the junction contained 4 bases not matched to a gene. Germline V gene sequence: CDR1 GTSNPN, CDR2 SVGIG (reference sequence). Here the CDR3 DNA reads TGTGCCTGGCGGGCGGGGGGGTCAGATACGCAGTATTTT. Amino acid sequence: CAWRAGGSDTQYF.